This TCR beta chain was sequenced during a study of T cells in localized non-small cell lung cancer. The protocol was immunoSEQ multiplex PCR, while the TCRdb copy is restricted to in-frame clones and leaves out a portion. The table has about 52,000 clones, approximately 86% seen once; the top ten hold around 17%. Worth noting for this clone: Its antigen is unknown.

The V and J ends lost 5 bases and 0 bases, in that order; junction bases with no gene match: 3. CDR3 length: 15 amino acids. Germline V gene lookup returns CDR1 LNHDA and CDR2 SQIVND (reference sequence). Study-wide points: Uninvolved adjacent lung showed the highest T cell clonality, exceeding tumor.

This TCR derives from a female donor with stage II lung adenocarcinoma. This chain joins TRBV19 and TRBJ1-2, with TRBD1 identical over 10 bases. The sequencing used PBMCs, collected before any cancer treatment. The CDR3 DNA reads TGTGCCAGTAGTCCAGGACAGGGGGCTAACTATGGCTACACCTTC. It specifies CASSPGQGANYGYTF. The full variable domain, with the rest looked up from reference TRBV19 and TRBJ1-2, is DGGITQSPKYLFRKEGQNVTLSCEQNLNHDAMYWYRQDPGQGLRLIYYSQIVNDFQKGDIAEGYSVSREKKESFPLTVTSAQKNPTAFYLCASSPGQGANYGYTFGSGTRLTVV.